The clone carrying this T cell receptor (beta chain) was recorded at least ten times. CDR3 length equals 13 residues. CDR1 is SNHLY, CDR2 FYNNEI, per germline. The germline V and J ends were trimmed by 3 bases and 2 bases, with 7 bases remaining between them. The source of the sample is a study of CD8 T cells in ankylosing spondylitis. MiXCR was run by TCRdb on the 5' RACE reads, yielding one entry per CDR3 protein. The table shows fewer than 250,000 distinct CDR3 sequences, with roughly a tenth occurring only once. This clonotype originated in a male donor with ankylosing spondylitis or in good health (not recorded which). The sample consisted of blood, either unsorted or a sorted T cell fraction (not recorded which). The chain recombines TRBV2 with TRBJ2-5; a possible D gene is TRBD1 (5 bases). The CDR3 region has the DNA TGTGCCAGCAGTGATGACAGACAAGAGACCCAGTACTTC. Amino acids: CASSDDRQETQYF.